A single sample gave rise to the 22 T cell receptor beta chains below, sequenced in a study of monozygotic twins with inflammatory bowel disease. TCRdb derives one entry per CDR3 protein from the 5' RACE reads, leaving out DNA. The specimen's table records around 140,000 distinct CDR3 sequences. Sequencing was performed on blood. These receptors all come from a human donor with ulcerative colitis or Crohn's disease, or a healthy co-twin of an affected twin (not recorded which).

The genes are TRBV4-1 and TRBJ1-1; absent DNA, TCRdb's TRBD1 call cannot be checked. In germline, CDR1 is MGHRA, CDR2 YSYEKL. This CDR3 is built from 15 residues. The CDR3 spells CASRHENKAGTEAFF.

The chain uses TRBV6-5 and TRBJ1-1; TCRdb gives TRBD1 as the D gene, but with no DNA this cannot be confirmed. CDR1 MNHEY and CDR2 SVGAGI come from the germline V gene. The CDR3 length is 13 residues. CDR3 sequence: CASSYAKGGEAFF.

The chain joins TRBV7-8 to TRBJ1-6; TCRdb reports TRBD1, a call that lacks DNA to check it against. This CDR3 region has 14 residues. The germline V gene has CDR1 SGHVS and CDR2 FQNEAQ. The CDR3: CASSLRDSNSPLHF.

V gene TRBV6-1 combines with J gene TRBJ1-1. The CDR3 loop spans 14 amino acids. Germline-derived CDR1 and CDR2 are MNHNS and SASEGT. CDR3 loop: CASSGGVMNTEAFF.

The chain joins TRBV7-9 to TRBJ2-7. The germline V gene has CDR1 SEHNR and CDR2 FQNEAQ (reference sequence). The CDR3 spans 13 residues. The CDR3 sequence: CASSLTSSYEQYF.

The rearrangement joins TRBV6-2 or TRBV6-3 to TRBJ1-1; TCRdb outputs TRBD1, but without DNA this stays unchecked. CDR1 is MNHEY, CDR2 SVGEGT, per germline. This CDR3 region has 14 residues. This chain's CDR3 is CASSFGQGGTEAFF.

The genes are TRBV5-6 and TRBJ1-2; as DNA is missing, the TRBD1 call by TCRdb cannot be tested. CDR3 length equals 11 residues. Germline V gene lookup returns CDR1 SGHDT and CDR2 YYEEEE. The CDR3 is CASSFRDGYTF. The whole variable domain, filled in from reference TRBV5-6 and TRBJ1-2, reads DAGVTQSPTHLIKTRGQQVTLRCSPKSGHDTVSWYQQALGQGPQFIFQYYEEEERQRGNFPDRFSGHQFPNYSSELNVNALLLGDSALYLCASSFRDGYTFGSGTRLTVV.

The genes are TRBV6-5 and TRBJ1-1; there is no DNA to check the TCRdb D call of TRBD1. In germline, CDR1 is MNHEY, CDR2 SVGAGI. This CDR3 is 14 amino acids long. The CDR3 loop is CASSHTDRAAEAFF.

The gene calls are TRBV6-1 and TRBJ1-5; the TRBD1 assignment by TCRdb is unverifiable without DNA. CDR3 length: 15 amino acids. The germline CDR1 and CDR2 sequences are MNHNS and SASEGT. CDR3 amino acids: CASSHDRAGNQPQHF.

J is TRBJ2-3 and V is TRBV11-1; TCRdb's D call, TRBD2, is unchecked because there is no DNA. The length of the CDR3 is 18 residues. From germline, CDR1 is SGHAT and CDR2 FQDESV (reference sequence). CDR3: CASSLELISRALTDTQYF.

This chain connects TRBV7-2 to TRBJ2-2; the D call from TCRdb, TRBD1, cannot be confirmed without DNA. In germline, CDR1 is SGHTA, CDR2 FQGNSA. CDR3 size: 13 residues. The CDR3 region is CARKQGAGGELFF.

V and J are TRBV7-9 and TRBJ1-2; no DNA is available, so the TRBD1 call from TCRdb remains unchecked. The CDR3 loop spans 14 amino acids. Germline lookup yields CDR1 SEHNR and CDR2 FQNEAQ (reference sequence). The CDR3: CASSFRGPNYGYTF.

The chain employs TRBV20-1 and TRBJ2-3; TCRdb's D gene call, TRBD2, goes unchecked for lack of DNA. The CDR3 contains 14 residues. CDR1 DFQATT and CDR2 SNEGSKA come from the germline V gene (reference sequence). The CDR3 protein is CSADRRRERDTQYF.

The V call is TRBV20-1, the J call TRBJ2-7. The CDR3 totals 14 residues. Germline CDR1 is DFQATT and CDR2 is SNEGSKA (reference sequence). The CDR3 loop is CSALIQVPSYEQYF.

This chain connects TRBV6-4 to TRBJ2-3; lacking DNA, the TRBD1 call made by TCRdb goes unchecked. CDR3 length equals 18 residues. Looked up from germline, CDR1 is MRHNA and CDR2 is SNTAGT. CDR3 loop: CASSDTRERGSDTDTQYF.

The V gene is TRBV20-1, the J gene TRBJ1-2. This CDR3 is built from 13 residues. Germline values: CDR1 DFQATT, CDR2 SNEGSKA (reference sequence). Here the CDR3 reads CSARRGSIYGYTF.

The V gene is TRBV6-6, the J gene TRBJ2-5; the TCRdb D gene call, TRBD1, has no DNA to confirm it. Germline CDR1 MNHNY, CDR2 SVGAGI (reference sequence). The CDR3 contains 13 residues. This chain's CDR3 is CASSYQGQETQYF.

The chain combines TRBV7-3 with TRBJ2-1; the D gene TCRdb calls, TRBD1, cannot be checked with no DNA. CDR1 and CDR2 from the germline V gene are SGHTA and FQGTGA. The CDR3 loop spans 17 amino acids. The CDR3 is CASSLEGQGAGYNEQFF. The complete variable domain, with remaining parts taken from reference TRBV7-3 and TRBJ2-1, reads GAGVSQTPSNKVTEKGKYVELRCDPISGHTALYWYRQSLGQGPEFLIYFQGTGAADDSGLPNDRFFAVRPEGSVSTLKIQRTERGDSAVYLCASSLEGQGAGYNEQFFGPGTRLTVL.

The rearrangement uses TRBV9 and TRBJ2-1; without DNA, the TCRdb call of TRBD2 cannot be checked. Germline V gives CDR1 SGDLS, CDR2 YYNGEE. CDR3 length equals 17 residues. The chain's CDR3 is CASSVLASGGTYNEQFF.

This clonotype is called medium-sized based on its frequency. The chain employs TRBV7-2 and TRBJ2-3; without DNA, the TCRdb call of TRBD1 cannot be checked. Germline V gene lookup returns CDR1 SGHTA and CDR2 FQGNSA. The CDR3 spans 13 residues. This CDR3 reads CASSFKPGDTQYF.

The CDR3 loop reads CASSPARVTEQYF. The genes are TRBV7-2 and TRBJ2-7; as DNA is missing, the TRBD2 call by TCRdb cannot be tested. The germline V gene encodes CDR1 SGHTA and CDR2 FQGNSA. The CDR3 contains 13 residues. Looking up the rest from reference TRBV7-2 and TRBJ2-7 gives the full variable domain: GAGVSQSPSNKVTEKGKDVELRCDPISGHTALYWYRQSLGQGLEFLIYFQGNSAPDKSGLPSDRFSAERTGGSVSTLTIQRTQQEDSAVYLCASSPARVTEQYFGPGTRLTVT.

The J gene is TRBJ2-3, the V gene TRBV9. There are 12 residues in the CDR3. Germline assignment: CDR1 SGDLS and CDR2 YYNGEE. The CDR3 reads CASSVARDTQYF.